This TCR beta chain was documented in a study of T cells after yellow fever vaccination. TCRdb re-called the 5' RACE reads through MiXCR, storing one row per CDR3 protein. The sample includes about 120,000 distinct CDR3 sequences, 12% to 15% of them seen just once. This CDR3 is 19 amino acids long. The V gene lost 3 bases and the J gene lost 3 bases, with 26 bases spanning the gap. CDR1 and CDR2 (germline): MGHRA, YSYEKL. The material was CD8+ T cells sorted from PBMCs, obtained 5 days after the yellow fever booster vaccination. The sequence was collected from a man between 18 and 35 years old who received the YFV17D yellow fever vaccine. The rearrangement joins TRBV4-1 to TRBJ2-5; tentative D call: TRBD2 (5 bases). CDR3 sequence reads: CASSHLETMENRGEETQYF. CDR3 nucleotide sequence: TGCGCCAGCAGCCATCTCGAAACGATGGAAAATCGGGGAGAAGAGACCCAGTACTTC.